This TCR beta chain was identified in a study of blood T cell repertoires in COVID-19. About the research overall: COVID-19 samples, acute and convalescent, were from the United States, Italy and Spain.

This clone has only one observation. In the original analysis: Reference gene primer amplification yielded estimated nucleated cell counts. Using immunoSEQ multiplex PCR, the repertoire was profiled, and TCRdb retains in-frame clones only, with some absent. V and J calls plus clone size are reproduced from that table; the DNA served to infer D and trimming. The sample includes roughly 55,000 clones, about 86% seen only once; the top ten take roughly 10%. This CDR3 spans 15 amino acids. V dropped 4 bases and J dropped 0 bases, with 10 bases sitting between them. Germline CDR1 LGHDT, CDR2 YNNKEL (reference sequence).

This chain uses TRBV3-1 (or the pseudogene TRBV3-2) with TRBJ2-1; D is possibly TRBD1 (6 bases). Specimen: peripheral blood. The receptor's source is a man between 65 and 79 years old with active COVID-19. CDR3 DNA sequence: TGTGCCAGCAGCCGCACGGACAGCTCCTACAATGAGCAGTTCTTC. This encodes CASSRTDSSYNEQFF.